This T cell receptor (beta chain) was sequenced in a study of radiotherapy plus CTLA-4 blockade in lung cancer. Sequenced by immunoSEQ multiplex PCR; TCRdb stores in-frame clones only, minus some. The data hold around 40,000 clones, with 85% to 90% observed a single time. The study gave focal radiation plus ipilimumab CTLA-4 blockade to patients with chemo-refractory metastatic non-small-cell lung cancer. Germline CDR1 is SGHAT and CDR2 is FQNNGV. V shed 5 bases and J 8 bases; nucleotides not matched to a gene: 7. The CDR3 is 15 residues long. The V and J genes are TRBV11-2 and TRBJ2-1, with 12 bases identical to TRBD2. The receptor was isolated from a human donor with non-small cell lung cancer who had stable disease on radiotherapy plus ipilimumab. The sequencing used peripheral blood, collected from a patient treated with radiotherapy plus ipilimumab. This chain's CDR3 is CASSPLAGGPHEQFF. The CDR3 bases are TGTGCCAGCAGCCCTCTAGCGGGAGGGCCCCATGAGCAGTTCTTC.